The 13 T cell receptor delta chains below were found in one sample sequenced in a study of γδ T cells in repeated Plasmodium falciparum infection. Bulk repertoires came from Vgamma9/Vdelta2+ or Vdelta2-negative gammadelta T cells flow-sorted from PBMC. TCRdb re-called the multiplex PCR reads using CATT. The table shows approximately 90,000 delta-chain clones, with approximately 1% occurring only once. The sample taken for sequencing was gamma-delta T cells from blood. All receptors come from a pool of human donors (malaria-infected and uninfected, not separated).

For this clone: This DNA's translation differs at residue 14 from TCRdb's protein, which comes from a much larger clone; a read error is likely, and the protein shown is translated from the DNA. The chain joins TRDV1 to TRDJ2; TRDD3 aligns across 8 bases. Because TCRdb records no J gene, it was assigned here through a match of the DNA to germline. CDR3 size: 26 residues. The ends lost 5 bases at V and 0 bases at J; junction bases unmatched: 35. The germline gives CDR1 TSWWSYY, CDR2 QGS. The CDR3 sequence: CALGNPDSDHRWGMRDIKALTAQLFF. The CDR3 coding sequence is TGTGCTCTTGGGAACCCCGACTCGGATCATCGATGGGGGATGCGCGATATAAAAGCTTTGACAGCACAACTCTTCTTT.

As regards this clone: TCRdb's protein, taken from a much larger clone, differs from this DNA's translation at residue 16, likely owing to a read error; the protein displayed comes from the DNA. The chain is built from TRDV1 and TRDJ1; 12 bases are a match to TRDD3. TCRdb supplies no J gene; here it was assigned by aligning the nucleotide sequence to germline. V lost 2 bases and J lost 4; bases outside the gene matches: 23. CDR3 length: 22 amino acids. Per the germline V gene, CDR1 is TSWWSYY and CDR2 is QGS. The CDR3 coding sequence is TGTGCTCTTGGGGAAAGTCTTTGGGATCGACTGGGGGATACCACAAGGGGCGATAAACTCATCTTT. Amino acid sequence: CALGESLWDRLGDTTRGDKLIF.

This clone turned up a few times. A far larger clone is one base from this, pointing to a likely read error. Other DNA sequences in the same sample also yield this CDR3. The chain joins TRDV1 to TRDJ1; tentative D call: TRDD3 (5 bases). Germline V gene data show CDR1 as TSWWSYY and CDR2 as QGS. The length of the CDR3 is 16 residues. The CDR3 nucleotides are TGTGCCCTTGGGGAACCGAGATGGACAAACACCGATAAACTCATCTTT. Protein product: CALGEPRWTNTDKLIF.

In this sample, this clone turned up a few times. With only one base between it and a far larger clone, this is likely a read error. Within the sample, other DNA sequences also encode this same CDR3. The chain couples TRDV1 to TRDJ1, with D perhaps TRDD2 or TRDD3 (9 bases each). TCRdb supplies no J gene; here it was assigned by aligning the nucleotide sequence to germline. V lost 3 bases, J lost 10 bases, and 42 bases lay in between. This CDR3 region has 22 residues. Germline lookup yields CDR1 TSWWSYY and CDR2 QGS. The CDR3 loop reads CALGDPCHLPTPWGILGESLIF. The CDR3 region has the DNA TGTGCTCTTGGGGACCCCTGTCACCTTCCTACCCCATGGGGGATATTAGGGGAGTCACTCATCTTT.

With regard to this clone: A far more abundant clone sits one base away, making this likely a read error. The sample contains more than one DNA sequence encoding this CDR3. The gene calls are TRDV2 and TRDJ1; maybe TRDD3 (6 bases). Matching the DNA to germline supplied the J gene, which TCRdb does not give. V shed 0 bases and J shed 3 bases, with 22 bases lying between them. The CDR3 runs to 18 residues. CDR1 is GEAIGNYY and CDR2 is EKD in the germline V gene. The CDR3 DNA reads TGTGCCTGTGACACCGTAGCGAAGGTGAGGGATAACTCCGATAAACTCATCTTT. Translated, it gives CACDTVAKVRDNSDKLIF.

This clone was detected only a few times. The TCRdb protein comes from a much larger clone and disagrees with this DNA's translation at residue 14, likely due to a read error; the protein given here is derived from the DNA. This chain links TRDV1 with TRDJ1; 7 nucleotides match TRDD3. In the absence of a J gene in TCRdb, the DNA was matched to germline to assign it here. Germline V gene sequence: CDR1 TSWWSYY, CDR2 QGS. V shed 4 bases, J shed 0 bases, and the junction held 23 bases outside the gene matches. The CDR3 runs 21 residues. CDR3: CALGVSPTLSYWGSYTDKLIF. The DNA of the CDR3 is TGTGCTCTTGGGGTTTCGCCTACTCTATCTTACTGGGGATCTTACACCGATAAACTCATCTTT.

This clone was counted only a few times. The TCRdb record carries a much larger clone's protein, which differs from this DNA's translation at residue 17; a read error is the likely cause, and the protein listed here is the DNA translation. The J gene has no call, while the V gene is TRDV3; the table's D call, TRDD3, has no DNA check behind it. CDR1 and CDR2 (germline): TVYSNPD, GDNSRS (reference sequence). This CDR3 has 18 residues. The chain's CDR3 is CASRLPSKYWANTDKLTF. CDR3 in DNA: TGTGCCTCTCGCCTTCCTAGCAAGTACTGGGCTAATACCGATAAACTCACCTTT.

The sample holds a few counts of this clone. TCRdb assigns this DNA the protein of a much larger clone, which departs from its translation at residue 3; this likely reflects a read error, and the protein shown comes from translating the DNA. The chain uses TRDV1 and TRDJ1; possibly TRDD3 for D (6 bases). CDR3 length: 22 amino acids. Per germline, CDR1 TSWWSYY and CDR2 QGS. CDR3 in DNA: TGTGCTTTTGGGGATGCTCTTCCCGCGAAAAATCGGTACCCCCAGTACACCGATAAACTCATCTTT. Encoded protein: CAFGDALPAKNRYPQYTDKLIF.

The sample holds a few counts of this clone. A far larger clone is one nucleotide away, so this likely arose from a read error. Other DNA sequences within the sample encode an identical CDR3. The CDR3 region is CACDTGGYRGQLIF. As DNA, the CDR3 is TGTGCCTGTGACACTGGGGGATATCGAGGGCAACTCATCTTT. V usage is TRDV2 and J usage is TRDJ1; 9 nucleotides line up with TRDD3. J lost 9 bases, V lost 1 base, and 8 bases had no gene match. This CDR3 spans 14 amino acids. In germline, CDR1 is GEAIGNYY, CDR2 EKD.

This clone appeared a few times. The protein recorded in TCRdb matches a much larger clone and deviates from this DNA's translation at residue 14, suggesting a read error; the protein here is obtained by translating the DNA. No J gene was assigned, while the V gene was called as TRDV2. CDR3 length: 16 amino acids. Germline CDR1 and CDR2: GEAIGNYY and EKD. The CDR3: CACDTPGGLYTDKHIF. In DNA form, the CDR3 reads TGTGCCTGTGACACCCCAGGGGGGTTGTACACCGATAAACACATCTTT.

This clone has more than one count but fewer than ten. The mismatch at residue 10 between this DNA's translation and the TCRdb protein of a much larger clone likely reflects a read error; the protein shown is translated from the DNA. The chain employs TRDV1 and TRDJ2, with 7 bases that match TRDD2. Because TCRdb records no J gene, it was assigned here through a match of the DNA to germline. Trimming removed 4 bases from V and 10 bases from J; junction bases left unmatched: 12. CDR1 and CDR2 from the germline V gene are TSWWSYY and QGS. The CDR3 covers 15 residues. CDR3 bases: TGTGCTCTTGGGGTCGTGGGGTTTCCTACGGGACAACTCTTCTTT. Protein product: CALGVVGFPTGQLFF.

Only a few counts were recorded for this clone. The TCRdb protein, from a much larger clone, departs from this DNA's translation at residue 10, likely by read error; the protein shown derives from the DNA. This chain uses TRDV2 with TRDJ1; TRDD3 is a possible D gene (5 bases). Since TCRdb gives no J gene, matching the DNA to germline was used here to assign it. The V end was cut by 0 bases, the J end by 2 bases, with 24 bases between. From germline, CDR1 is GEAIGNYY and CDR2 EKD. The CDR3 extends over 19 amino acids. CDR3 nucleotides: TGTGCCTGTGACACCGGCTCTTTACTGGAGGCCTCTCTGACCGATAAACTCATCTTT. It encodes CACDTGSLLEASLTDKLIF.

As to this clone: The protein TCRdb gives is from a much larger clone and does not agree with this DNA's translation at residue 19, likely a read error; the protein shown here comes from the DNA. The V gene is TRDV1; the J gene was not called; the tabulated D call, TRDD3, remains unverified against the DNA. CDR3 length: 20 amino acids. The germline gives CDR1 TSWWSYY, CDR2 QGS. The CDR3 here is CALGERGYAGDKGYTDKLTF. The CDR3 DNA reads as TGTGCTCTTGGGGAACGAGGCTACGCGGGGGATAAAGGGTACACCGATAAACTCACCTTT.